These 14 T cell receptor beta chains share one sample of origin, sequenced in a study of blood T cell repertoires in COVID-19. Generated by immunoSEQ multiplex PCR, the TCRdb table keeps only in-frame clones and is missing some. The sample lists about 200,000 clones, approximately 80% seen once, with 6.9% in the top ten. The sequenced material came from peripheral blood. These receptors all come from a human donor with acute or convalescent COVID-19. The donor label of this sample is uncertain.

This clone was seen only once. The CDR3 is CATRIGQGTGELFF. The CDR3 coding sequence is TGTGCCACCAGGATTGGACAGGGGACCGGGGAGCTGTTTTTT. The chain uses TRBV15 and TRBJ2-2, with 9 bases fitting TRBD1. V shed 6 bases, J shed 5 bases, and the junction held 4 bases outside the gene matches. Looked up from germline, CDR1 is LNHNV and CDR2 is YYDKDF (reference sequence). This CDR3 has 14 amino acids.

The V and J genes are TRBV13 and TRBJ2-3; 7 positions match TRBD2. CDR1 and CDR2 (germline): PRHDT, FYEKMQ (reference sequence). The CDR3 totals 18 residues. J lost 0 bases, V lost 0 bases, and 9 bases had no gene match. The CDR3 reads CASSLGLVASGSTDTQYF. The CDR3 region has the DNA TGTGCCAGCAGCTTAGGCCTCGTCGCTAGCGGTAGCACAGATACGCAGTATTTT.

The chain is built from TRBV19 and TRBJ2-3; perhaps TRBD1 as D (6 bases). The CDR3 sequence is 16 residues long. Germline CDR1 reads LNHDA; CDR2 reads SQIVND (reference sequence). The V end lost 0 bases, the J end lost 1 base, and 11 bases lay between the germline ends. In DNA form, the CDR3 reads TGTGCCAGTAGTATAGACACAGGGTGGGGCACAGATACGCAGTATTTT. Amino acids: CASSIDTGWGTDTQYF.

The chain uses TRBV5-1 and TRBJ2-2; the D gene is possibly TRBD2 (6 bases). The CDR3 runs 14 residues. Trimming left V 0 bases short and J 9 bases short, with 12 bases between. The germline CDR1 and CDR2 sequences are SGHRS and YFSETQ. CDR3 in DNA: TGCGCCAGCAGCTTGGGGGACTCCTGGCGGGAGCTGTTTTTT. Its translation is CASSLGDSWRELFF.

This clone turned up a few times. This chain joins TRBV7-5 and TRBJ1-2; the D call of TRBD1 is as the table states it, not checked on the DNA. TRBV7-5 is tagged as a pseudogene. CDR3 length: 17 residues. Written as DNA, the CDR3 is TGTGTCAGAAGCTTCCGGGACAGGGGGCCGAAAGGCTATGGCTACACCTTC. Translating gives CVRSFRDRGPKGYGYTF.

Comments on this clone: Within the sample, other DNA sequences also encode this same CDR3. CDR3 bases: TGTGCCAGCAGTTACTCGACAGGGGGCAGGACTGAAGCTTTCTTT. Translated: CASSYSTGGRTEAFF. This rearrangement joins TRBV6-5 to TRBJ1-1; 10 bases agree with TRBD1. The V gene end was trimmed by 0 bases and the J gene end by 5 bases; junction bases not matched to a gene: 3. CDR1 is MNHEY, CDR2 SVGAGI, per germline. The CDR3 is 15 amino acids.

The genes are TRBV27 and TRBJ1-6; 8 positions match TRBD1. The CDR3 consists of 14 residues. Germline V gene sequence: CDR1 MNHEY, CDR2 SMNVEV (reference sequence). The junction had 4 bases not matched to a gene; V was cut back by 7 bases and J by 5 bases. The CDR3 region is CASTMDRDNSPLHF. The CDR3 DNA is TGTGCCAGCACTATGGACAGGGATAATTCACCCCTCCACTTT.

The V gene is TRBV5-1, the J gene TRBJ1-1; possible D gene TRBD1, 5 bases. V lost 0 bases, J lost 0 bases, and 9 bases lay in between. Germline-derived CDR1 and CDR2 are SGHRS and YFSETQ. This CDR3 spans 15 amino acids. CDR3 loop: CASSLGTIMNTEAFF. In DNA form, the CDR3 reads TGCGCCAGCAGCTTGGGGACAATTATGAACACTGAAGCTTTCTTT. Filled out from reference TRBV5-1 and TRBJ1-1, the complete variable domain reads KAGVTQTPRYLIKTRGQQVTLSCSPISGHRSVSWYQQTPGQGLQFLFEYFSETQRNKGNFPGRFSGRQFSNSRSEMNVSTLELGDSALYLCASSLGTIMNTEAFFGQGTRLTVV.

The J gene is TRBJ1-1, the V gene TRBV5-1; D not resolved. With 6 bases removed from V and 1 base from J, the gap between germline ends came to 13 bases. Germline CDR1 SGHRS, CDR2 YFSETQ. The CDR3 length is 14 residues. As DNA, the CDR3 is TGCGCCAGCACCGATTCCCGAGGGAACACTGAAGCTTTCTTT. It encodes CASTDSRGNTEAFF.

The CDR3 bases are TGCAGCGTACCCAGGGTGGACAGGGGCCTCTATGGCTACACCTTC. Its protein product is CSVPRVDRGLYGYTF. This chain links TRBV29-1 with TRBJ1-2, with TRBD1 identical over 9 bases. There are 15 residues in the CDR3. The J segment lost 4 bases and the V segment lost 6 bases, leaving 12 bases of the junction unmatched. The germline V gene encodes CDR1 SQVTM and CDR2 ANQGSEA.

This sequence joins TRBV30 and TRBJ2-7; either TRBD1 or TRBD2 may supply D (5 bases each). The CDR3 spans 11 residues. The germline V gene has CDR1 GTSNPN and CDR2 SVGIG (reference sequence). V shed 5 bases and J shed 6 bases, with 11 bases lying between them. The CDR3 DNA reads as TGTGCCTGGGGGACGGGTCCCGAGCAGTACTTC. It specifies CAWGTGPEQYF.

The V and J genes are TRBV7-2 and TRBJ1-4; the match to TRBD1 covers 7 bases. V gave up 1 base and J gave up 5 bases; unmatched junction bases: 1. Germline V gene data show CDR1 as SGHTA and CDR2 as FQGNSA. The CDR3 sequence is 14 residues long. The CDR3 DNA follows: TGTGCCAGCAGCTTAGGCAGGGGGAATGAAAAACTGTTTTTT. Translated: CASSLGRGNEKLFF.

The genes are TRBV24-1 and TRBJ1-4, with a weak D call TRBD1 (6 bases). CDR3 size: 15 residues. The germline V and J ends were trimmed by 2 bases and 4 bases, with 10 bases remaining between them. From germline, CDR1 is KGHDR and CDR2 SFDVKD. CDR3 in DNA: TGTGCCACCAGTGATTCGGACAGAGATAATGAAAAACTGTTTTTT. Amino acids: CATSDSDRDNEKLFF.

This clone was counted once. The rearrangement links TRBV2 to TRBJ2-7, with TRBD2 as a possible D gene (6 bases). There are 12 residues in the CDR3. Looked up from germline, CDR1 is SNHLY and CDR2 is FYNNEI. V lost 9 bases, J lost 6 bases, and 15 bases lay in between. CDR3 sequence: CASPTGAGEQYF. CDR3 bases: TGTGCCAGTCCCACAGGAGCGGGCGAGCAGTACTTC.